The present entry profiles one T cell receptor (beta chain) with its context. This clonotype was counted many times. No cognate antigen has been identified for it. No per-base quality is available; no much larger clone lies one base away. The sample belongs to a study of CD8+CD57+ T cells in acquired aplastic anemia (dated by TCRdb to 2017 to 2018). With regard to the full study: On average, sorted CD4+ and CD8+ cells yielded about 3 ug of extracted DNA, with a range of roughly 0.18 to 30 ug. An average of approximately 10 million reads for CD4+ cells and approximately 11 million reads for CD8+ cells was obtained from healthy donor samples. On the study overall, not on this receptor specifically: Although roughly 30 CD8+ CDR3 sequences were shared by patients and controls, these sequences appeared highly expressed in patients and within the immunodominant clones of patients. CD8+ Simpson's diversity did not differ significantly between patients and healthy controls (P=0.060).

Genomic DNA was used as template for profiling of TCR beta VDJ combinations and CDR3 sequences. An Illumina HiSeq 2000 was used for TCR repertoire sequencing. Turning to the authors' computational methods: Repertoire assessment relied on Simpson's diversity index, CDR3 size and DJ length profiles, and TRBV/TRBJ rearrangement plots. Whichever DNA sequence was most abundant in the deep sequencing data was defined as the immunodominant clone. CDR3 amino acid sequences were screened for sharing across subjects and were compared with published repertoires and the VDJdb database. TCRdb reanalyzed the raw reads on its own, using fastp at Q25 for trimming and MiXCR for clone calling, and kept in-frame beta chains. Entries that share a CDR3 protein sequence are merged under the most common genes and DNA. These V and J calls rely on TCRdb rather than the paper's analysis. For this sample the table gives about 130,000 distinct CDR3 sequences, of which 35% to 50% were detected only once. The top ten constitute roughly 8.1% of the sample.

The study deep-sequenced TCR repertoires of sorted CD4+ and CD8+ blood T cells from severe aplastic anemia patients and healthy subjects. Ficoll-Paque density gradient centrifugation was used to isolate peripheral blood mononuclear cells. Before DNA was extracted, CD4+ and CD8+ T cells were sorted using either FACS or magnetic beads. The germline V gene (reference sequence) provides CDR1 LNHNV and CDR2 YYDKDF. Trimmed from V: 5 bases; trimmed from J: 5 bases; junction bases lacking a gene match: 9. The cysteine opens and the phenylalanine closes a CDR3 of 15 amino acids. Of the read, only the CDR3 DNA is kept; its 45 bases are in frame from base 1.

Sample: sorted CD4+, CD8+, or CD8+CD57+ T cells (not recorded which) from PBMCs. This clonotype was obtained from a human donor in good health, serving as a control. Recombination connected TRBV15 to TRBJ2-3; 8 bases in the junction line up with TRBD1. The DNA sequence is given as TGTGCCACCAGCGCACCCGGGACAGGAGGAGATACGCAGTATTTT. This gives the protein CATSAPGTGGDTQYF.